The 2 T cell receptor beta chains reported below all come from one sample, sequenced in a study of human thymus T cells. Libraries were prepared by immunoSEQ multiplex PCR; TCRdb keeps only in-frame clonotypes and omits some of them. The sample lists tens of thousands of clones, roughly 96% occurring once. Resected material from corrective heart surgery provided the thymus tissue analysed. The sample taken for sequencing was thymus tissue. Every receptor here comes from a boy under three years old with a congenital heart defect but otherwise immunologically healthy.

This chain connects TRBV29-1 to TRBJ1-1; TRBD1 matches 8 bases. Germline CDR1 SQVTM, CDR2 ANQGSEA. The length of the CDR3 is 14 residues. V shed 7 bases, J shed 7 bases, and the junction held 14 bases outside the gene matches. The CDR3 nucleotides are TGCAGCGCCCTAACCCGGACAGGGAAAGGTGAAGCTTTCTTT. It is translated as CSALTRTGKGEAFF.

The chain has TRBV5-1 and TRBJ2-1, with D possibly being TRBD2 (5 bases). In germline, CDR1 is SGHRS, CDR2 YFSETQ. V was trimmed by 3 bases and J by 7 bases, leaving 29 bases between them. This CDR3 comprises 19 residues. The CDR3 nucleotides read TGCGCCAGCAGCTCGAGGTTTATTAGAGGGAGTACCCGCGGAAATGAGCAGTTCTTC. Translation: CASSSRFIRGSTRGNEQFF.